These T cell receptor beta chains were read from a single sample in a study of blood T cell repertoires in COVID-19. The protocol was immunoSEQ multiplex PCR, while the TCRdb copy is restricted to in-frame clones and leaves out a portion. Of fewer than 200,000 clones in the sample, approximately 84% were seen once. The specimen sequenced was peripheral blood. The source of these receptors is a middle-aged man who had recovered from COVID-19. The CDR3 runs from the conserved cysteine through the conserved F or W.

V gene	J gene	CDR3 protein
TRBV6-5	TRBJ2-6	CASSSNSGANVLTF
TRBV9	TRBJ2-1	CASSRSGGPTYNEQFF
TRBV5-4	TRBJ2-1	CASSEISGGLLEQFF
TRBV2	TRBJ2-3	CAAKDRDGADTQYF
TRBV20-1	TRBJ1-2	CSASRTGYGYTF
TRBV4-3	TRBJ1-2	CASSQVSRGGGYTF
TRBV27	TRBJ1-2	CASKGDRVISGYTF
TRBV7-2	TRBJ1-2	CASSFIGTEGGYTF
TRBV29-1	TRBJ2-1	CSVVSVQGGNEQFF
TRBV21-1	TRBJ1-1	CASSKPDRDKHYTEAFF
TRBV4-3	TRBJ2-2	CASSQDRFGGSGTGELFF
TRBV5-1	TRBJ2-5	CASSHPWGPETQYF
TRBV6-4	TRBJ2-1	CASSEAGGPNEQFF
TRBV7-2	TRBJ2-1	CASSSPGLAGWEQFF
TRBV11-2	TRBJ2-5	CASSLDGTGERWKETQYF
TRBV7-2	TRBJ2-1	CASSLTYLNEQFF
TRBV11-1	TRBJ1-1	CASSYWTGNTEAFF
TRBV14	TRBJ1-2	CASSRGGSYGYTF
TRBV3-1/TRBV3-2	TRBJ2-7	CASSTGTGHPYEQYF
TRBV10-3	TRBJ2-4	CAISPTGVVQYF
TRBV2	TRBJ1-1	CASSAGNTEAFF
TRBV5-6	TRBJ1-2	CASEGQSVYGYTF
TRBV4-3	TRBJ1-1	CASSRGTGDWTEAFF
TRBV15	TRBJ2-3	CATSRGRGALSDTQYF
TRBV6-5	TRBJ2-5	CASSSRLSGGQETQYF
TRBV7-3	TRBJ1-2	CASSPGTGYGYTF
TRBV9	TRBJ1-3	CASSVAPEGPSGNTIYF
TRBV18	TRBJ1-3	CASSPTQGNTIYF
TRBV4-2	TRBJ2-7	CASSHPRGGNSKGEQYF
TRBV5-8	TRBJ2-3	CASSTDRVVADTQYF
TRBV6-2/TRBV6-3	TRBJ1-6	CASSRTAGGATPLHF
TRBV19	TRBJ1-5	CASTPTGGGSQPQHF
TRBV6-2/TRBV6-3	TRBJ2-7	CASSQGPFGGDEEQYF
TRBV4-1	TRBJ2-7	CASSQDGTGTYEQYF
TRBV15	TRBJ2-3	CATSPLAGNTDTQYF
TRBV5-1	TRBJ2-2	CASSSQGSSLTTGELFF
TRBV28	TRBJ1-2	CASSLNRYGYTF
TRBV5-6	TRBJ2-7	CASSLAGLVYEQYF
TRBV6-5	TRBJ2-2	CASKEPGELFF
TRBV9	TRBJ2-1	CASSVARRDSYNEQFF
TRBV6-5	TRBJ1-1	CASTGQPTEAFF
TRBV29-1	TRBJ2-5	CSVEDLDRSGLRETQYF
TRBV7-9	TRBJ2-1	CASSPRWEYYNEQFF
TRBV12-3/TRBV12-4	TRBJ2-7	CASSFGGAYEQYF
TRBV27	TRBJ2-5	CASSSGLAGETQYF
TRBV6-2/TRBV6-3	TRBJ1-2	CASSYVGGYGYTF
TRBV3-1/TRBV3-2	TRBJ1-2	CASNRAGGHYGYTF
TRBV4-2	TRBJ1-1	CASSQDPADMNTEAFF
TRBV10-3	TRBJ2-6	CAIGLAVDSGANVLTF
TRBV5-1	TRBJ2-1	CASSQAETPQFF
TRBV4-1	TRBJ1-1	CASSLSNTEAFF
TRBV7-9	TRBJ2-7	CASSYDRGGYEQYF
TRBV4-1	TRBJ2-1	CASSPSAGVYNEQFF
TRBV28	TRBJ2-5	CASNQLEETQYF